Following are 29 T cell receptor beta chains from one sample sequenced in a study of cytomegalovirus exposure and HLA in healthy donors. The PCR made use of 60 Vbeta and 13 Jbeta primers. TCRdb keeps only in-frame clones here, not all; method: immunoSEQ multiplex PCR. The sample has 200,000 or so clones; 77% are singletons. Sequenced sample: PBMCs. The source of these receptors is a woman under 40 in good health and CMV-seropositive.

The V gene is TRBV6-4, the J gene TRBJ1-1; 11 nucleotides agree with TRBD1. Germline-derived CDR1 and CDR2 are MRHNA and SNTAGT. Germline trimming cut 3 bases from V and 4 bases from J; bases unmatched to any gene: 1. There are 14 residues in the CDR3. The CDR3: CASSDGTGGTEAFF. CDR3 nucleotides: TGTGCCAGCAGTGATGGGACAGGGGGCACTGAAGCTTTCTTT.

The CDR3 loop is CAWSGDSPWDGYTF. CDR3 nucleotides: TGTGCCTGGAGTGGAGACAGCCCATGGGATGGCTACACCTTC. V usage is TRBV30 and J usage is TRBJ1-2; TRBD1 is a possible D gene (5 bases). Germline V lookup: CDR1 GTSNPN, CDR2 SVGIG (reference sequence). This CDR3 comprises 14 residues. The V end lost 1 base, the J end lost 6 bases, and 15 bases lay between the germline ends.

This chain joins TRBV18 and TRBJ1-1; TRBD1 aligns across 8 bases. Germline trimming cut 2 bases from V and 8 bases from J; bases unmatched to any gene: 7. Germline CDR1 KGHSH, CDR2 LQKENI. The CDR3 contains 14 residues. The CDR3 reads CASSPSATGGEAFF. CDR3 in DNA: TGTGCCAGCTCACCATCAGCTACAGGGGGGGAAGCTTTCTTT.

The chain uses TRBV7-2 and TRBJ2-3; weak D call: TRBD2 (5 bases). This CDR3 region has 16 residues. Germline CDR1 is SGHTA and CDR2 is FQGNSA. Trimming cost V 1 base and J 0 bases, with 11 bases left between them. Written as DNA, the CDR3 is TGTGCCAGCAGCTTAGTGGGAGCAGCTAGCACAGATACGCAGTATTTT. Its protein is CASSLVGAASTDTQYF. Full variable domain (missing parts from reference TRBV7-2 and TRBJ2-3): GAGVSQSPSNKVTEKGKDVELRCDPISGHTALYWYRQSLGQGLEFLIYFQGNSAPDKSGLPSDRFSAERTGGSVSTLTIQRTQQEDSAVYLCASSLVGAASTDTQYFGPGTRLTVL.

This chain connects TRBV7-2 to TRBJ1-5; no firm D call. The V gene's germline CDR1 is SGHTA and CDR2 FQGNSA. The CDR3 has 13 amino acids. V gave up 4 bases and J gave up 3 bases, with 7 bases separating them. CDR3 sequence: CASSSQLNQPQHF. The CDR3 nucleotides are TGTGCCAGCAGCTCGCAACTCAATCAGCCCCAGCATTTT.

This clone was counted between two and nine times. J is TRBJ1-5 and V is TRBV7-9; D not resolved. The CDR3 covers 13 residues. Germline-derived CDR1 and CDR2 are SEHNR and FQNEAQ (reference sequence). Between the trimmed V and J ends, which lost 5 bases and 7 bases, there was a span of 12 bases. The CDR3 DNA follows: TGTGCCAGCAGCCCTCCTGGAGGACAGCCCCAGCATTTT. Translating gives CASSPPGGQPQHF.

This sequence joins TRBV28 and TRBJ2-1; 9 bases are a match to TRBD1. The CDR3 has 17 residues. Germline trimming cut 3 bases from V and 6 bases from J; bases unmatched to any gene: 12. The germline V gene has CDR1 MDHEN and CDR2 SYDVKM. The CDR3 nucleotides read TGTGCCAGCAGTTTGAGAAGACAGGGGGGGTTCGGCAATGAGCAGTTCTTC. This encodes CASSLRRQGGFGNEQFF.

The J gene is TRBJ2-6, the V gene TRBV5-5; D is unclear. V lost 1 base and J lost 2, with 10 bases in between. The CDR3 is 16 amino acids. Per germline, CDR1 SGHKS and CDR2 YYEKEE (reference sequence). CDR3 protein: CASSLPLTAGANVLTF. DNA of the CDR3: TGTGCCAGCAGCTTGCCCCTAACAGCTGGGGCCAACGTCCTGACTTTC.

In its sample, this clone was seen a few times. V usage is TRBV27 and J usage is TRBJ1-1, with D tentatively TRBD1 (6 bases). The germline V gene has CDR1 MNHEY and CDR2 SMNVEV (reference sequence). The CDR3 runs to 16 residues. V was shortened by 6 bases and J by 1 base, with 18 bases between the two germline ends. The CDR3 coding sequence is TGTGCCAGCAGGACTCACAGGACAGATCCGAACACTGAAGCTTTCTTT. Translating it yields CASRTHRTDPNTEAFF.

This chain uses TRBV5-8 with TRBJ1-5; D is unclear. V lost 4 bases, J lost 4 bases, and 12 bases lay in between. The CDR3 totals 14 residues. Germline V gene data show CDR1 as SGHTS and CDR2 as YDEGEE. Here the CDR3 reads CASSLRQLNQPQHF. The CDR3 bases are TGTGCCAGCAGCCTTAGACAACTTAATCAGCCCCAGCATTTT.

This clone was seen a handful of times. This rearrangement joins TRBV7-3 to TRBJ2-1; perhaps TRBD1 as D (7 bases). Germline V gene sequence: CDR1 SGHTA, CDR2 FQGTGA. CDR3 size: 13 residues. V lost 5 bases, J lost 9 bases, and 14 bases lay in between. In nucleotides, the CDR3 is TGTGCCAGCAGCCCAGGGGGGCCCCGTGAGCAGTTCTTC. Amino acids: CASSPGGPREQFF.

This clone occurred once. The chain recombines TRBV9 with TRBJ2-2; D is ambiguous. CDR1 and CDR2 from the germline V gene are SGDLS and YYNGEE. The CDR3 is 14 residues long. V lost 0 bases and J 6 bases, leaving 9 bases between the germline ends. In DNA, the CDR3 is TGTGCCAGCAGCGTAGGGGTGGGCCCCGGGGAGCTGTTTTTT. Translated: CASSVGVGPGELFF.

This clone was found once. The chain carries TRBV6-1 and TRBJ1-2; D unresolved. Germline-derived CDR1 and CDR2 are MNHNS and SASEGT. V lost 7 bases and J 10 bases, leaving 19 bases between the germline ends. The CDR3 length is 13 residues. As DNA, the CDR3 is TGTGCCAGCATGGTTAGGCCACATCGGGACTACACCTTC. This codes for CASMVRPHRDYTF.

The chain employs TRBV28 and TRBJ1-4; a possible D gene is TRBD1 (6 bases). Trimming cost V 2 bases and J 8 bases, with 12 bases left between them. Germline assignment: CDR1 MDHEN and CDR2 SYDVKM. The CDR3 is made up of 14 amino acids. CDR3 DNA sequence: TGTGCCAGCAGTTTAAGGGGGTCTGGGGAAAAACTGTTTTTT. Protein sequence: CASSLRGSGEKLFF.

This rearrangement joins TRBV11-3 to TRBJ2-3; the match to TRBD2 covers 11 bases. The CDR3 spans 16 residues. The V and J ends lost 5 bases and 4 bases, in that order; junction bases with no gene match: 8. Germline loops: CDR1 SGHNT, CDR2 YENEEA. The CDR3, as DNA: TGTGCCAGCAGCCCGGGAGTAGCGGGAGGGCCAGATACGCAGTATTTT. It yields the protein CASSPGVAGGPDTQYF.

The chain joins TRBV5-4 to TRBJ1-1, with D possibly matching TRBD1 (5 bases). Germline-derived CDR1 and CDR2 are SGHNT and YYREEE (reference sequence). Trimming removed 4 bases from V and 5 bases from J, with 18 bases in between. The CDR3 length is 15 residues. CDR3 protein: CASSLPGGPGTEAFF. In DNA, the CDR3 is TGTGCCAGCAGCCTCCCCGGGGGACCGGGAACTGAAGCTTTCTTT.

The J gene is TRBJ2-1, the V gene TRBV28, with 9 bases lining up with TRBD2. The trim removed 3 bases at V and 2 bases at J, leaving 8 bases unmatched. Germline V gene data show CDR1 as MDHEN and CDR2 as SYDVKM. The CDR3 is 17 amino acids. The CDR3 region has the DNA TGTGCCAGCAGTTTTGGTTTCGCTAGCGGGGCCTACAATGAGCAGTTCTTC. Encoded protein: CASSFGFASGAYNEQFF.

The V call is TRBV11-2, the J call TRBJ1-1; possible D gene TRBD1, 5 bases. CDR3 size: 16 residues. From germline, CDR1 is SGHAT and CDR2 FQNNGV. The ends were cut back, 7 bases at V and 5 bases at J, with 23 bases in the middle. The CDR3, as DNA: TGTGCCAGCACCCAAAGGGGCGGGGTCGTTGGTACTGAAGCTTTCTTT. This encodes CASTQRGGVVGTEAFF.

The gene calls are TRBV19 and TRBJ2-3; D perhaps matches TRBD1 (6 bases). CDR1 and CDR2 (germline): LNHDA, SQIVND (reference sequence). The CDR3 is 17 residues long. V lost 1 base, J lost 3 bases, and 17 bases lay in between. In nucleotides, the CDR3 is TGTGCCAGTAGTATAGGCTTTCGAGACAGGTCGACAGATACGCAGTATTTT. Protein product: CASSIGFRDRSTDTQYF.

This clone was counted a few times. The chain employs TRBV18 and TRBJ2-1, with 11 nucleotides matching TRBD2. The CDR3 length is 16 residues. Trimming took 3 bases from V and 1 from J; bases not matched to a gene: 2. CDR1 and CDR2 (germline): KGHSH, LQKENI. The CDR3 reads CASSPGTSGSYNEQFF. The CDR3 bases are TGTGCCAGCTCACCCGGGACTAGCGGATCCTACAATGAGCAGTTCTTC. The full variable domain, completed using reference TRBV18 and TRBJ2-1, is NAGVMQNPRHLVRRRGQEARLRCSPMKGHSHVYWYRQLPEEGLKFMVYLQKENIIDESGMPKERFSAEFPKEGPSILRIQQVVRGDSAAYFCASSPGTSGSYNEQFFGPGTRLTVL.

V usage is TRBV25-1 and J usage is TRBJ2-1; TRBD2 agrees at 7 bases. This CDR3 spans 17 amino acids. V lost 1 base, J lost 0 bases, and 6 bases stayed unmatched. The germline gives CDR1 MGHDK, CDR2 SYGVNS. This chain's CDR3 is CASSEWKGGRSYNEQFF. As DNA, the CDR3 is TGTGCCAGCAGTGAATGGAAGGGAGGGCGCTCCTACAATGAGCAGTTCTTC.

This clone was seen once. The chain joins TRBV7-9 to TRBJ1-1, with D uncertain. The CDR3 contains 13 residues. Germline loops: CDR1 SEHNR, CDR2 FQNEAQ (reference sequence). Trimming pared 5 bases from V and 1 base from J, leaving 8 bases between. CDR3 in amino acids: CASSPRQNTEAFF. DNA for the CDR3: TGTGCCAGCAGCCCCAGACAGAACACTGAAGCTTTCTTT. Variable domain in full (rest from reference TRBV7-9 and TRBJ1-1): DTGVSQNPRHKITKRGQNVTFRCDPISEHNRLYWYRQTLGQGPEFLTYFQNEAQLEKSRLLSDRFSAERPKGSFSTLEIQRTEQGDSAMYLCASSPRQNTEAFFGQGTRLTVV.

V usage is TRBV30 and J usage is TRBJ1-5; no firm D call. CDR1 GTSNPN and CDR2 SVGIG come from the germline V gene (reference sequence). The V and J ends lost 2 bases and 2 bases respectively, with 10 bases between them. The CDR3 spans 14 residues. The CDR3 sequence: CAWSRGYGNQPQHF. DNA for the CDR3: TGTGCCTGGAGTAGAGGGTACGGCAATCAGCCCCAGCATTTT.

This clone was detected only a few times. The V call is TRBV6-8, the J call TRBJ1-6; D call uncertain. The germline CDR1 and CDR2 sequences are MNHGY and SAAAGT. This CDR3 contains 16 residues. V lost 3 bases, J lost 9 bases, and 18 bases lay in between. CDR3 amino acids: CASSYRTGPGGSPLHF. The CDR3 DNA reads TGTGCCAGCAGTTATCGGACGGGTCCGGGAGGTTCACCCCTCCACTTT.

A single count supports this clone. The chain links TRBV30 to TRBJ1-5; possibly TRBD1 for D (5 bases). The CDR3 has 15 amino acids. Germline CDR1 and CDR2: GTSNPN and SVGIG (reference sequence). The ends were cut back, 1 base at V and 7 bases at J, with 17 bases in the middle. CDR3 sequence: CAWSAEAGPRQPQHF. CDR3 DNA sequence: TGTGCCTGGAGTGCAGAGGCGGGGCCGAGGCAGCCCCAGCATTTT.

This chain joins TRBV5-1 and TRBJ2-1, with D possibly being TRBD1 (6 bases). The germline gives CDR1 SGHRS, CDR2 YFSETQ. Trimming removed 4 bases at V and 4 bases at J, with 12 bases between. The length of the CDR3 is 14 residues. Here the CDR3 DNA reads TGCGCCAGCAGCGTAACCACAGGGTACAATGAGCAGTTCTTC. It specifies CASSVTTGYNEQFF.

The chain employs TRBV30 and TRBJ2-7; TRBD1 might be the D (6 bases). There are 11 residues in the CDR3. Trimming pared 1 base from V and 6 bases from J, leaving 7 bases between. Germline CDR1 GTSNPN, CDR2 SVGIG (reference sequence). The CDR3 DNA is TGTGCCTGGAGTGCAGGGGTCGAGCAGTACTTC. Translating it yields CAWSAGVEQYF.

The chain combines TRBV4-1 with TRBJ1-1, with TRBD1 matching over 9 bases. CDR1 and CDR2 (germline): MGHRA, YSYEKL. V lost 4 bases, J lost 5 bases, and 14 bases stayed unmatched. The length of the CDR3 is 17 residues. The CDR3 spells CASSLKTGTGCMTEAFF. The CDR3 DNA reads as TGCGCCAGCAGCCTAAAAACCGGGACAGGGTGTATGACTGAAGCTTTCTTT.

The CDR3 protein is CSVEGPTDTQYF. The CDR3, as DNA: TGCAGCGTGGAGGGCCCTACGGATACGCAGTATTTT. The V call is TRBV29-1, the J call TRBJ2-3; the D gene is possibly TRBD2 (6 bases). V dropped 6 bases and J dropped 6 bases, with 13 bases sitting between them. The germline V gene encodes CDR1 SQVTM and CDR2 ANQGSEA. The CDR3 is 12 residues long.